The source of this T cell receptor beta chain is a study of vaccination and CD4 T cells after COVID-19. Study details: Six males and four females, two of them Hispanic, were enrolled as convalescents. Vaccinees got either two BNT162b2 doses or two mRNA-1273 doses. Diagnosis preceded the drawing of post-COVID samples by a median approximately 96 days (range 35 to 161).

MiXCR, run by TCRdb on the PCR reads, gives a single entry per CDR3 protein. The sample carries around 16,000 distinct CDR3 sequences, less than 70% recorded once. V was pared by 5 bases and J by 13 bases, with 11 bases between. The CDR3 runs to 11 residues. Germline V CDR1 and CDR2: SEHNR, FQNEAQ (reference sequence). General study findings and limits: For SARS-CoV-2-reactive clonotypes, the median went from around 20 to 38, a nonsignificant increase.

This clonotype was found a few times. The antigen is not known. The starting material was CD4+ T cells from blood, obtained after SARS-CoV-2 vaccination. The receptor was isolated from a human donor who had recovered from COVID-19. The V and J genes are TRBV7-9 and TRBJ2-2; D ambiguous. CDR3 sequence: CASSLTRGLFF. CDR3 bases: TGTGCCAGCAGCCTGACACGCGGGCTGTTTTTT.